The clone carrying this T cell receptor beta chain was recorded once. This record belongs to a study of preoperative IRX-2 immunotherapy in early breast cancer. Clones were sequenced by immunoSEQ multiplex PCR, and TCRdb holds only the in-frame ones, with some missing. The repertoire holds approximately 1,400 clones, with 55% to 70% as singletons. The germline gives CDR1 MNHGY, CDR2 SAAAGT. This CDR3 contains 16 residues. J was trimmed by 1 base and V by 8 bases; bases with no gene match: 12. Treatment described: preoperative locoregional IRX-2 cytokine immunotherapy. This phase Ib study tested locoregional IRX-2 cytokine immunotherapy given before surgery.

This specimen consisted of tumor tissue, obtained before IRX-2 immunotherapy. The sequence was obtained from a human donor with breast cancer. V is TRBV6-8 and J is TRBJ2-3; 7 bases are a match to TRBD2. DNA of the CDR3: TGTGCCAGCTCAAGGGGAGTGGCGGGGGGCACAGATACGCAGTATTTT. Its protein is CASSRGVAGGTDTQYF.